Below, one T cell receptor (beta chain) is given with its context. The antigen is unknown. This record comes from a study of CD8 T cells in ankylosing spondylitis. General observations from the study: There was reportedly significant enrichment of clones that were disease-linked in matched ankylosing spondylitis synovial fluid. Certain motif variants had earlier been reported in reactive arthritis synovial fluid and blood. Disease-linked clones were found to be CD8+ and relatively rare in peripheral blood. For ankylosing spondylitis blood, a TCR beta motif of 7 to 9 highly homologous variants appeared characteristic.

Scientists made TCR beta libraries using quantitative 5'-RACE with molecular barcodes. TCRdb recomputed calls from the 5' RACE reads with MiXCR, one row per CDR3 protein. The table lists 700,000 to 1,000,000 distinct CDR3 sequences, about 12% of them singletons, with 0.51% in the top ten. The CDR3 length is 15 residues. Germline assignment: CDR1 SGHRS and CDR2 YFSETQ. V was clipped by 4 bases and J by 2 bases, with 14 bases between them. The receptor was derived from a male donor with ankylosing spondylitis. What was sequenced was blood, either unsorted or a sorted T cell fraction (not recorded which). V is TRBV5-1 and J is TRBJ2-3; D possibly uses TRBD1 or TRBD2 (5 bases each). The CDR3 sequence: CASSLGTVNTDTQYF. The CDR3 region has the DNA TGCGCCAGCAGCCTCGGGACGGTGAACACAGATACGCAGTATTTT. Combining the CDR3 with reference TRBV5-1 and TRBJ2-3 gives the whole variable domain KAGVTQTPRYLIKTRGQQVTLSCSPISGHRSVSWYQQTPGQGLQFLFEYFSETQRNKGNFPGRFSGRQFSNSRSEMNVSTLELGDSALYLCASSLGTVNTDTQYFGPGTRLTVL.